This T cell receptor beta chain was recovered during a study of CD8 T cells in Susac syndrome. Overall study findings and caveats: Regarding the TCR sequencing and HLA analysis, the study admitted that a relatively small number of individuals were involved.

The multiple sclerosis control cohort comprised treatment-naive individuals presenting with stable or active relapsing-remitting disease. The CD8+ and CD4+ T cells were negatively isolated, with the TEMRA cells enriched by FACS. RNA, at about 0.45 to 1 ug, was reverse transcribed with random hexamers. TCR beta CDR3 was amplified by immunoSEQ covering 54 Vbeta and 13 Jbeta. Using its own MiXCR run on the immunoSEQ multiplex PCR reads, TCRdb lists one record per CDR3 protein. This sample has about 300,000 distinct CDR3 sequences, with around 92% found just once. V was cut by 5 bases and J by 6 bases, with 16 bases left in between. Germline assignment: CDR1 SEHNR and CDR2 FQNEAQ (reference sequence). The CDR3 totals 15 residues. Points on this clonotype: Its antigen remains unidentified.

This sequence joins TRBV7-9 and TRBJ2-2; tentative D call: TRBD2 (5 bases). The receptor comes from a human donor with multiple sclerosis. Sequencing was performed on CD4+ T cells from PBMCs. CDR3 in DNA: TGTGCCAGCAGCCGACCCGCCGGGGTGGCCGGGGAGCTGTTTTTT. The encoded protein is CASSRPAGVAGELFF.